These 29 T cell receptor beta chains share one sample of origin, sequenced in a study of blood T cell repertoires in COVID-19 (dated by TCRdb to 2020 to 2022). Receptor amplification or capture employed the immunoSEQ multiplex PCR assay. The table was pulled from immuneACCESS by TCRdb, which kept in-frame rearrangements only. Such tables lose some clones; where checked, under half of the loss comes from unresolved V genes, and the rest has no known cause. The sample table records under 250,000 clones; 65% to 90% of these occur just once. Of the sample, 9.1% is held by the ten largest clones. The sample was PBMCs or T cells enriched from blood (not recorded which). The receptors shown here come from a woman in her forties or fifties with acute COVID-19.

The chain employs TRBV28 and TRBJ1-4; no clear D. This CDR3 comprises 15 residues. Germline assignment: CDR1 MDHEN and CDR2 SYDVKM. Trimming stripped 5 bases from V and 0 bases from J, with 10 bases between. DNA for the CDR3: TGTGCCAGCAGTATTATAAGAGCAACTAATGAAAAACTGTTTTTT. Translated: CASSIIRATNEKLFF.

The chain recombines TRBV7-9 with TRBJ2-1, with a tentative D call TRBD1 (6 bases). This CDR3 contains 14 residues. The V and J ends lost 1 base and 5 bases respectively, with 9 bases between them. CDR1 SEHNR and CDR2 FQNEAQ come from the germline V gene (reference sequence). The CDR3 nucleotides read TGTGCCAGCAGCTTAGGGGGGCCACACAATGAGCAGTTCTTC. The encoded protein is CASSLGGPHNEQFF. The full variable domain, in which reference TRBV7-9 and TRBJ2-1 provide the parts outside the CDR3, is DTGVSQNPRHKITKRGQNVTFRCDPISEHNRLYWYRQTLGQGPEFLTYFQNEAQLEKSRLLSDRFSAERPKGSFSTLEIQRTEQGDSAMYLCASSLGGPHNEQFFGPGTRLTVL.

The chain uses TRBV29-1 and TRBJ1-2; maybe TRBD1 (5 bases). Germline V gene lookup returns CDR1 SQVTM and CDR2 ANQGSEA. The V gene lost 5 bases and the J gene lost 8 bases, with 15 bases spanning the gap. This CDR3 has 12 amino acids. CDR3 amino acids: CSVLGGVGGYTF. CDR3 DNA: TGCAGCGTTCTTGGGGGGGTAGGAGGCTACACCTTC. Full variable domain (outside the CDR3, taken from reference TRBV29-1 and TRBJ1-2): SAVISQKPSRDICQRGTSLTIQCQVDSQVTMMFWYRQQPGQSLTLIATANQGSEATYESGFVIDKFPISRPNLTFSTLTVSNMSPEDSSIYLCSVLGGVGGYTFGSGTRLTVV.

This rearrangement joins TRBV12-3 or TRBV12-4 to TRBJ2-3; D is ambiguous. There are 13 residues in the CDR3. Trimming took 10 bases from V and 4 from J, leaving 15 bases between them. CDR3 amino acids: CATRLGEADTQYF. The CDR3 DNA reads as TGTGCCACCCGCCTAGGTGAGGCAGATACGCAGTATTTT.

About this clone itself: Other DNA sequences from this sample encode an identical CDR3 as well. The chain couples TRBV11-2 to TRBJ2-7; a possible D gene is TRBD2 (6 bases). The V gene lost 5 bases and the J gene lost 2 bases, with 13 bases spanning the gap. CDR1 SGHAT and CDR2 FQNNGV come from the germline V gene. This CDR3 spans 14 amino acids. CDR3 nucleotide sequence: TGTGCCAGCAGCCCGGGGGTCGGGGCCTACGAGCAGTACTTC. Amino acid sequence: CASSPGVGAYEQYF.

The rearrangement uses TRBV5-1 and TRBJ2-3, with 9 bases lining up with TRBD2. CDR3 size: 15 residues. The V gene's germline CDR1 is SGHRS and CDR2 YFSETQ. V was pared by 4 bases and J by 2 bases, with 5 bases of the junction left unmatched. Here the CDR3 DNA reads TGCGCCAGCAGCGGATCTAGCGGGGCCACAGATACGCAGTATTTT. Amino acid sequence: CASSGSSGATDTQYF.

The chain carries TRBV29-1 and TRBJ1-5; D is possibly TRBD1 (6 bases). Trimming stripped 4 bases from V and 4 bases from J, with 8 bases between. This CDR3 region has 12 residues. Germline V gives CDR1 SQVTM, CDR2 ANQGSEA. The CDR3 sequence: CSVVQGNQPQHF. CDR3 coding DNA: TGCAGCGTTGTCCAGGGGAATCAGCCCCAGCATTTT.

This chain connects TRBV5-1 to TRBJ2-7; tentative D call: TRBD1 (6 bases). V was pared by 3 bases and J by 6 bases, with 19 bases between. Germline values: CDR1 SGHRS, CDR2 YFSETQ. The CDR3 extends over 15 amino acids. CDR3 in amino acids: CASSSYAQTGSEQYF. CDR3 coding DNA: TGCGCCAGCAGCTCATACGCCCAGACAGGTTCCGAGCAGTACTTC.

The chain is built from TRBV19 and TRBJ1-1; a possible D gene is TRBD1 (5 bases). V lost 7 bases, J lost 7 bases, and 13 bases lay in between. CDR3 length equals 12 residues. The germline V gene encodes CDR1 LNHDA and CDR2 SQIVND (reference sequence). Here the CDR3 DNA reads TGTGCCAGTACCCATTCGACAGATGAAGCTTTCTTT. Its protein product is CASTHSTDEAFF.

This clone was detected a few times. This chain links TRBV3-1 (or the pseudogene TRBV3-2) with TRBJ1-5, with D perhaps TRBD1 (6 bases). CDR3 length: 14 residues. V was clipped by 1 base and J by 11 bases, with 15 bases between them. Germline CDR1 reads LGHDT; CDR2 reads YNNKEL (reference sequence). The CDR3 loop is CASSQGLIQGTQHF. CDR3 in DNA: TGTGCCAGCAGCCAAGGACTCATCCAGGGGACCCAGCATTTT.

The chain has TRBV7-2 and TRBJ2-4; no clear D. The CDR3 contains 13 residues. V was cut by 5 bases and J by 2 bases, with 7 bases left in between. The germline CDR1 and CDR2 sequences are SGHTA and FQGNSA. In nucleotides, the CDR3 is TGTGCCAGCAGCCTTAACTCCAAAAACATTCAGTACTTC. Translating gives CASSLNSKNIQYF. Supplemented by reference TRBV7-2 and TRBJ2-4, the full variable domain reads GAGVSQSPSNKVTEKGKDVELRCDPISGHTALYWYRQSLGQGLEFLIYFQGNSAPDKSGLPSDRFSAERTGGSVSTLTIQRTQQEDSAVYLCASSLNSKNIQYFGAGTRLSVL.

This chain links TRBV6-2 or TRBV6-3 with TRBJ1-1, with no clear D. CDR1 is MNHEY and CDR2 is SVGEGT in the germline V gene. The ends were cut back, 2 bases at V and 1 base at J, with 14 bases in the middle. The CDR3 is made up of 16 amino acids. The CDR3 coding sequence is TGTGCCAGCAGTTACGGCGGATTGGGAGAGAACACTGAAGCTTTCTTT. Translated, it gives CASSYGGLGENTEAFF.

The chain is built from TRBV30 and TRBJ2-7; D is uncertain. The CDR3 is 12 residues long. Trimming took off 2 bases at V and 6 bases at J, with 11 bases between the two ends. The V gene's germline CDR1 is GTSNPN and CDR2 SVGIG (reference sequence). As DNA, the CDR3 is TGTGCCTGGAGTTCATCCAGTGCCGAGCAGTACTTC. This codes for CAWSSSSAEQYF.

V gene TRBV5-1 combines with J gene TRBJ1-1; D unclear. The CDR3 loop spans 16 amino acids. The V and J ends lost 0 bases and 6 bases respectively, with 18 bases between them. Germline values: CDR1 SGHRS, CDR2 YFSETQ. CDR3 in DNA: TGCGCCAGCAGCTTGGCGCCGGGGAGGATTAATCCTGAAGCTTTCTTT. Its translation is CASSLAPGRINPEAFF.

The chain uses TRBV5-6 and TRBJ1-3; TRBD1 matches at 7 bases. J gave up 5 bases and V 0 bases, and 5 bases lay outside the gene matches. This CDR3 spans 15 amino acids. Per germline, CDR1 SGHDT and CDR2 YYEEEE. The CDR3 region is CASSLAKQGRNTIYF. The CDR3 DNA follows: TGTGCCAGCAGCTTGGCCAAACAGGGGAGAAACACCATATATTTT.

This CDR3 is CASSLMSWETQYF. Written as DNA, the CDR3 is TGTGCCAGCAGTTTAATGAGCTGGGAGACCCAGTACTTC. J is TRBJ2-5 and V is TRBV12-3 or TRBV12-4; unclear D gene. The CDR3 spans 13 residues. V was trimmed by 2 bases and J by 5 bases, leaving 9 bases between them.

This clone was counted a few times. This CDR3 is also generated by other DNA sequences in the sample. The chain joins TRBV5-1 to TRBJ1-1; D possibly corresponds to TRBD1 (5 bases). This CDR3 spans 15 amino acids. V was trimmed by 1 base and J by 0 bases, leaving 10 bases between them. CDR1 is SGHRS, CDR2 YFSETQ, per germline. The CDR3 coding sequence is TGCGCCAGCAGCTTGCTGGGGCAGCTGAACACTGAAGCTTTCTTT. This gives the protein CASSLLGQLNTEAFF.

The chain recombines TRBV30 with TRBJ1-1; no reliable D call. Germline V gene lookup returns CDR1 GTSNPN and CDR2 SVGIG (reference sequence). Trimming cost V 4 bases and J 1 base, with 10 bases left between them. This CDR3 is built from 13 residues. The CDR3 loop reads CAWTGTANTEAFF. The CDR3 DNA sequence: TGTGCCTGGACAGGAACAGCGAACACTGAAGCTTTCTTT. Together with reference TRBV30 and TRBJ1-1, the CDR3 gives the full variable domain: SQTIHQWPATLVQPVGSPLSLECTVEGTSNPNLYWYRQAAGRGLQLLFYSVGIGQISSEVPQNLSASRPQDRQFILSSKKLLLSDSGFYLCAWTGTANTEAFFGQGTRLTVV.

The chain links TRBV19 to TRBJ2-3; a possible D gene is TRBD1 (5 bases). The CDR3 has 15 residues. V dropped 1 base and J dropped 3 bases, with 11 bases sitting between them. Germline V gene sequence: CDR1 LNHDA, CDR2 SQIVND (reference sequence). As DNA, the CDR3 is TGTGCCAGTAGTATAGGACTGCAGGGTACAGATACGCAGTATTTT. This translates into CASSIGLQGTDTQYF.

This rearrangement joins TRBV7-2 to TRBJ2-2; 7 nucleotides agree with TRBD2. J lost 4 bases, V lost 7 bases, and 12 bases had no gene match. The CDR3 is 16 amino acids. CDR1 and CDR2 from the germline V gene are SGHTA and FQGNSA. The CDR3 region has the DNA TGTGCCAGCACCCTAGAGGGGAGGGCCGCCACCGGGGAGCTGTTTTTT. This sequence encodes CASTLEGRAATGELFF. Full variable domain (missing parts from reference TRBV7-2 and TRBJ2-2): GAGVSQSPSNKVTEKGKDVELRCDPISGHTALYWYRQSLGQGLEFLIYFQGNSAPDKSGLPSDRFSAERTGGSVSTLTIQRTQQEDSAVYLCASTLEGRAATGELFFGEGSRLTVL.

The rearrangement uses TRBV2 and TRBJ1-1; the D is unclear. V was shortened by 2 bases and J by 1 base, with 5 bases between the two germline ends. Germline V gene data show CDR1 as SNHLY and CDR2 as FYNNEI. The CDR3 contains 13 residues. The CDR3 sequence is CASSERRNTEAFF. The CDR3 DNA sequence: TGTGCCAGCAGTGAACGGAGGAACACTGAAGCTTTCTTT.

The chain couples TRBV5-1 to TRBJ1-1; D not certain. CDR3 size: 15 residues. Trimming pared 4 bases from V and 1 base from J, leaving 14 bases between. Germline V CDR1 and CDR2: SGHRS, YFSETQ. The CDR3 sequence: CASSPRTGGNTEAFF. The CDR3 region has the DNA TGCGCCAGCAGCCCTAGGACGGGAGGGAACACTGAAGCTTTCTTT. Full variable domain (outside the CDR3, taken from reference TRBV5-1 and TRBJ1-1): KAGVTQTPRYLIKTRGQQVTLSCSPISGHRSVSWYQQTPGQGLQFLFEYFSETQRNKGNFPGRFSGRQFSNSRSEMNVSTLELGDSALYLCASSPRTGGNTEAFFGQGTRLTVV.

This chain's CDR3 is CASSLGLPVIRTDYEQYF. Written as DNA, the CDR3 is TGTGCCAGCAGCTTAGGACTACCGGTCATCCGTACAGATTACGAGCAGTACTTC. V is TRBV7-9 and J is TRBJ2-7; D perhaps matches TRBD2 (5 bases). The CDR3 loop spans 18 amino acids. V lost 1 base to trimming and J lost 4 bases, with 23 bases between them. Germline V gene sequence: CDR1 SEHNR, CDR2 FQNEAQ (reference sequence).

The chain carries TRBV24-1 and TRBJ1-3; 10 bases map to TRBD1. Germline loops: CDR1 KGHDR, CDR2 SFDVKD. The CDR3 sequence is 16 residues long. The V and J ends lost 5 bases and 6 bases, in that order; junction bases with no gene match: 9. CDR3 in amino acids: CATSAAGQGSANTIYF. The CDR3 DNA sequence: TGTGCCACCAGTGCCGCGGGACAGGGGTCCGCAAACACCATATATTTT.

This clone has a handful of counts. This chain links TRBV30 with TRBJ1-2; D unresolved. CDR1 GTSNPN and CDR2 SVGIG come from the germline V gene (reference sequence). CDR3 length: 11 residues. V lost 3 bases and J 8 bases, leaving 10 bases between the germline ends. The CDR3 nucleotides read TGTGCCTGGAGCTGGACTAACGGCTACACCTTC. Translated, it gives CAWSWTNGYTF.

The chain employs TRBV3-1 (or the pseudogene TRBV3-2) and TRBJ2-4, with 15 bases that match TRBD2. This CDR3 contains 17 residues. With V trimmed by 4 bases and J by 4 bases, 5 bases remained unmatched. The germline V gene has CDR1 LGHDT and CDR2 YNNKEL (reference sequence). CDR3 nucleotides: TGTGCCAGCAGCCCCAGGGGGACTAGCGGGGGGAAAAACATTCAGTACTTC. Encoded protein: CASSPRGTSGGKNIQYF.

The CDR3 reads CASSPGGPYGYTF. Written as DNA, the CDR3 is TGTGCCAGCTCACCGGGGGGGCCCTATGGCTACACCTTC. The J gene is TRBJ1-2, the V gene TRBV18, with D perhaps matching TRBD1 (6 bases). The CDR3 loop spans 13 amino acids. Deletions cut 3 bases from V and 4 bases from J, with 9 bases between. In germline, CDR1 is KGHSH, CDR2 LQKENI.

The chain employs TRBV10-1 and TRBJ1-1; D perhaps matches TRBD1 (5 bases). V lost 6 bases, J lost 1 base, and 9 bases lay in between. This CDR3 comprises 13 residues. Germline V lookup: CDR1 WNHNN, CDR2 SYGVQD (reference sequence). The CDR3 DNA reads TGCGCCAGCAGGGATACAGGGAACACTGAAGCTTTCTTT. Translation: CASRDTGNTEAFF.

The V gene is TRBV5-4, the J gene TRBJ2-5; 10 nucleotides line up with TRBD2. Losses at the gene ends were 2 bases for V and 5 bases for J; bases not matched to a gene: 6. Germline CDR1 and CDR2: SGHNT and YYREEE (reference sequence). This CDR3 region has 15 residues. The CDR3 protein is CASSLRTSGTETQYF. For the CDR3, the DNA is TGTGCCAGCAGCTTAAGGACTAGCGGTACTGAGACCCAGTACTTC.